This TCR beta chain was sequenced in a study of cytomegalovirus exposure and HLA in healthy donors. Findings and caveats of the study: An analysis that was carried out later associated 16,951 TCR beta sequences with HLA alleles at 0.05 false discovery rate.

This CDR3 is 12 amino acids long. V lost 5 bases and J lost 6, with 10 bases in between. Germline V gene lookup returns CDR1 GTSNPN and CDR2 SVGIG (reference sequence). Primers: 60 Vbeta forward and 13 Jbeta reverse. Produced via immunoSEQ multiplex PCR; TCRdb's table is partial and in-frame only. Among about 180,000 clones listed, around 84% were seen once. On this clone itself: Its antigen is as yet unknown.

Material: PBMCs. The chain carries TRBV30 and TRBJ1-4, with TRBD1 as a possible D gene (5 bases). The source is a girl aged 2-10 years in good health and CMV-seropositive. This CDR3 reads CAWGGTDEKLFF. Written as DNA, the CDR3 is TGTGCCTGGGGGGGGACGGATGAAAAACTGTTTTTT.